This T cell receptor (beta chain) stems from a study of blood T cells in healthy people across ages. Looked up from germline, CDR1 is MDHEN and CDR2 is SYDVKM. J gave up 2 bases and V 5 bases, and 9 bases lay outside the gene matches. The CDR3 is 15 residues long. This clonotype has a handful of counts. A second PCR of 7 to 11 cycles used a sample-barcoded 5' primer and a J-beta primer mix. TCRdb re-called the 5' RACE reads with MiXCR, one entry per CDR3 protein. The sample has hundreds of thousands of distinct CDR3 sequences; 45% to 70% are singletons. The chain links TRBV28 to TRBJ2-7, with 7 bases identical to TRBD2. Sequenced: blood. This TCR derives from a man aged 35-49 years in good health. The chain's CDR3 is CASSPGLVSPYEQYF. The CDR3 coding sequence is TGTGCCAGCAGTCCCGGACTAGTATCCCCCTACGAGCAGTACTTC.